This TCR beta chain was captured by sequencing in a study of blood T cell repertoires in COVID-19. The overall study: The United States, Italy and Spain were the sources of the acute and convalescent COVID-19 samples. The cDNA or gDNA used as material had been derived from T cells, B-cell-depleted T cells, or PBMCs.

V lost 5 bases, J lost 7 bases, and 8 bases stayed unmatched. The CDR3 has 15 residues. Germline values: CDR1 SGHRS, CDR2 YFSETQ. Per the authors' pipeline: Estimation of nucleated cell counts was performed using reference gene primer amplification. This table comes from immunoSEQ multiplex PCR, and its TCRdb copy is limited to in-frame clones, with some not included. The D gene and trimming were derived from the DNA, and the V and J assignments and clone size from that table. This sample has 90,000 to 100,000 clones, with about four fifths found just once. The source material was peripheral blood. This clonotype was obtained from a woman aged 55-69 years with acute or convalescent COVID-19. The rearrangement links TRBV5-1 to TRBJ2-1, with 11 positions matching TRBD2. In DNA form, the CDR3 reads TGCGCCAGCAGAGGCCTAGCGGGGGGTTCGAATGAGCAGTTCTTC. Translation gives CASRGLAGGSNEQFF.